The clone carrying this TCR beta chain was seen only a few times. Germline-derived CDR1 and CDR2 are SGHAT and FQNNGV. Trimming left V 3 bases short and J 6 bases short, with 8 bases between. The CDR3 extends over 12 amino acids. TCRdb used MiXCR to reprocess the 5' RACE reads, holding one entry per CDR3 protein. The table shows roughly 29,000 distinct CDR3 sequences, with roughly 5% occurring only once. This sample is part of a study of early T cells in non-severe SARS-CoV-2 infection. Turning to the study itself: Unpaired chains resulted from sequencing bulk RNA of unsorted whole blood.

The sequence came from an adult who was a healthcare worker with PCR-confirmed SARS-CoV-2 infection or an uninfected control (not recorded which). This rearrangement joins TRBV11-2 to TRBJ2-5; D possibly corresponds to TRBD1 (6 bases). Sequencing input: whole blood. The CDR3 protein is CASSLGAKTQYF. The CDR3 bases are TGTGCCAGCAGCTTGGGGGCGAAGACCCAGTACTTC.